A single T cell receptor (beta chain) is shown here with its context. Its specificity is not known. V lost 0 bases and J lost 0; bases outside the gene matches: 4. The germline gives CDR1 SGHRS, CDR2 YFSETQ. CDR3 size: 17 residues. The sample is drawn from a study of chemoradiotherapy in HPV16-positive cancers. Study overall: Candidate HPV-specific clones and shared TCR motifs came from a couple of HPV16-positive patients.

Sequencing was performed with immunoSEQ multiplex PCR; in TCRdb, only in-frame clones are kept and a portion is missing. This sample carries approximately 12,000 clones, around 72% of them seen once, and the ten largest clones take 8% to 9%. Study observations and caveats: HPV-responsive T-cell expansion during chemoradiotherapy was linked to improved recurrence-free survival in HPV16-positive patients.

This clonotype originated in a human donor with HPV-associated anogenital cancer. Sampling was conducted from a patient who underwent chemoradiotherapy. This chain joins TRBV5-1 and TRBJ2-3; 10 bases are a match to TRBD1. The CDR3 protein is CASSLGQGADSTDTQYF. In DNA, the CDR3 is TGCGCCAGCAGCTTGGGACAGGGGGCCGACAGCACAGATACGCAGTATTTT.